The 17 T cell receptor beta chains reported below all come from one sample, sequenced in a study of identical twins listed by TCRdb under 2016. The method behind the library was 5' RACE. Sequencing was performed on an Illumina HiSeq 2000. TCRdb cleaned the public reads at Q25 with fastp, built clones with MiXCR and kept in-frame beta chains. Rows are unified per CDR3 protein, each entry keeping the most common DNA and genes. This sample lists about 920,000 distinct CDR3 sequences; 9% to 15% were detected once. The top ten clonotypes cover roughly 1.5% of the sample. These same data were also listed under a study on yellow fever vaccine responses in identical twins.

What was sequenced was PBMCs. All receptors derive from a woman aged 18-35 years in good health.

This clonotype was detected ten times or more. V is TRBV11-2 and J is TRBJ2-1, with 13 bases identical to TRBD2. After removal of 3 bases from V and 6 bases from J, the junction contained 2 bases not matched to a gene. The CDR3 loop spans 15 amino acids. CDR1 is SGHAT and CDR2 is FQNNGV in the germline V gene. CDR3 in amino acids: CASSFTSGGANEQFF. CDR3 DNA sequence: TGTGCCAGCAGCTTCACTAGCGGGGGGGCCAATGAGCAGTTCTTC.

The chain recombines TRBV5-5 with TRBJ2-7, with D perhaps TRBD2 (6 bases). Trimming left V 0 bases short and J 2 bases short, with 12 bases between. The CDR3 is made up of 15 amino acids. Germline values: CDR1 SGHKS, CDR2 YYEKEE (reference sequence). This CDR3 reads CASSLASEGPYEQYF. DNA for the CDR3: TGTGCCAGCAGCTTGGCTAGCGAGGGACCCTACGAGCAGTACTTC.

The chain uses TRBV5-1 and TRBJ2-1, with D unresolved. Germline values: CDR1 SGHRS, CDR2 YFSETQ. The CDR3 runs to 15 residues. V was pared by 0 bases and J by 9 bases, with 16 bases between. CDR3 nucleotide sequence: TGCGCCAGCAGCTTGGGCCCTGTGGGTTTCGTTGAGCAGTTCTTC. It yields the protein CASSLGPVGFVEQFF.

CDR3 sequence reads: CASSLSPTGNTGELFF. In DNA, the CDR3 is TGTGCCAGCAGCTTATCCCCCACAGGGAACACCGGGGAGCTGTTTTTT. The J gene is TRBJ2-2, the V gene TRBV7-8; tentatively, D is TRBD1 (5 bases). The V gene's germline CDR1 is SGHVS and CDR2 FQNEAQ. CDR3 length: 16 amino acids. V was clipped by 2 bases and J by 1 base, with 11 bases between them.

This clonotype was detected many times. The V call is TRBV5-1, the J call TRBJ2-7, with D possibly TRBD2 on 6 matching bases. Trimming stripped 3 bases from V and 3 bases from J, with 13 bases between. The CDR3 contains 14 residues. Germline V CDR1 and CDR2: SGHRS, YFSETQ. CDR3 residues: CASSSSAGYYEQYF. CDR3 in DNA: TGCGCCAGCAGCTCTAGCGCTGGATACTACGAGCAGTACTTC.

This clonotype was seen a handful of times. The V and J genes are TRBV20-1 and TRBJ2-1; D remains ambiguous. The CDR3 spans 13 residues. Germline CDR1 and CDR2: DFQATT and SNEGSKA (reference sequence). Trimming cost V 5 bases and J 5 bases, with 13 bases left between them. The CDR3 region is CSASDGRNNEQFF. The CDR3 region has the DNA TGCAGTGCTTCGGACGGGCGGAACAATGAGCAGTTCTTC.

The chain carries TRBV3-1 and TRBJ1-5; no definite D call. V was shortened by 4 bases and J by 9 bases, with 13 bases between the two germline ends. The CDR3 length is 13 residues. Germline CDR1 is LGHDT and CDR2 is YNNKEL (reference sequence). CDR3 nucleotide sequence: TGTGCCAGCAGCCCGCAAGACTCGGGGCCCCAGCATTTT. Amino acid sequence: CASSPQDSGPQHF.

The chain combines TRBV12-3 or TRBV12-4 with TRBJ1-4, with unresolved D. The CDR3 has 13 amino acids. The germline V and J ends were trimmed by 7 bases and 5 bases, with 11 bases remaining between them. The CDR3 loop reads CASTGTLNEKLFF. The CDR3 region has the DNA TGTGCCAGCACGGGTACCCTAAATGAAAAACTGTTTTTT.

This clonotype was recorded a few times. The chain recombines TRBV20-1 with TRBJ2-3, with TRBD2 matching over 9 bases. V lost 6 bases, J lost 0 bases, and 13 bases stayed unmatched. This CDR3 is 17 amino acids long. Germline CDR1 DFQATT, CDR2 SNEGSKA (reference sequence). Here the CDR3 DNA reads TGCAGTGCAGTTCATGGGCGGGAGGGCCCTAGCACAGATACGCAGTATTTT. Protein product: CSAVHGREGPSTDTQYF.

This clonotype occurred a few times. The rearrangement joins TRBV6-1 to TRBJ2-3; 13 nucleotides agree with TRBD2. V dropped 9 bases and J dropped 2; count of bases not matched to a gene: 14. The CDR3 is made up of 18 amino acids. The germline V gene encodes CDR1 MNHNS and CDR2 SASEGT. The CDR3 loop is CASERLAGGSLSTDTQYF. The CDR3 coding sequence is TGTGCCAGTGAACGACTAGCGGGAGGTTCCCTTTCCACAGATACGCAGTATTTT.

J is TRBJ2-1 and V is TRBV10-3; 7 bases align to TRBD1. The CDR3 contains 13 residues. The junction had 10 bases not matched to a gene; V was cut back by 7 bases and J by 10 bases. In germline, CDR1 is ENHRY, CDR2 SYGVKD. The CDR3 spells CAINPETRGEQFF. Here the CDR3 DNA reads TGTGCCATCAACCCAGAGACCAGGGGGGAGCAGTTCTTC.

In DNA form, the CDR3 reads TGTGCCAGCAGCTTATATCTCACCGGGGAGCTGTTTTTT. Residues: CASSLYLTGELFF. V usage is TRBV7-9 and J usage is TRBJ2-2; no clear D gene. CDR3 length: 13 residues. Germline V gene sequence: CDR1 SEHNR, CDR2 FQNEAQ (reference sequence). V was pared by 2 bases and J by 4 bases, with 5 bases between.

The CDR3 protein is CASNVGGVTDTQYF. CDR3 coding DNA: TGCGCCAGCAACGTCGGGGGGGTCACAGATACGCAGTATTTT. The J gene is TRBJ2-3, the V gene TRBV5-1; 8 bases match TRBD2. The J segment lost 2 bases and the V segment lost 6 bases, leaving 5 bases of the junction unmatched. The CDR3 loop spans 14 amino acids. Germline V lookup: CDR1 SGHRS, CDR2 YFSETQ.

In this sample, this clonotype turned up a few times. This sequence joins TRBV13 and TRBJ2-5; 7 bases fit TRBD2. Unmatched junction bases numbered 15, after V lost 3 bases and J lost 5 bases. Germline loops: CDR1 PRHDT, CDR2 FYEKMQ (reference sequence). CDR3 size: 17 residues. The DNA for the CDR3 is TGTGCCAGCAGCTTGTACGGGGGGTCCATTTTCGGTGAGACCCAGTACTTC. Its translation is CASSLYGGSIFGETQYF. The whole variable domain, filled in from reference TRBV13 and TRBJ2-5, reads AAGVIQSPRHLIKEKRETATLKCYPIPRHDTVYWYQQGPGQDPQFLISFYEKMQSDKGSIPDRFSAQQFSDYHSELNMSSLELGDSALYFCASSLYGGSIFGETQYFGPGTRLLVL.

V is TRBV20-1 and J is TRBJ2-7, with TRBD1 matching 7 bases. The CDR3 is made up of 14 amino acids. J gave up 3 bases and V 4 bases, and 9 bases lay outside the gene matches. From germline, CDR1 is DFQATT and CDR2 SNEGSKA (reference sequence). The CDR3 nucleotides are TGCAGTGCTAATTCTGTCCAGGGGGACTACGAGCAGTACGTC. Its protein is CSANSVQGDYEQYV.

The sample holds many counts of this clonotype. V gene TRBV29-1 combines with J gene TRBJ1-1; D is possibly TRBD1 (6 bases). V lost 7 bases, J lost 7 bases, and 22 bases lay in between. The CDR3 totals 14 residues. Per germline, CDR1 SQVTM and CDR2 ANQGSEA. CDR3 nucleotide sequence: TGCAGCGGTGGACAGAAGAAAGGTTTTAGTGAAGCTTTCTTT. Protein sequence: CSGGQKKGFSEAFF.

This clonotype has only a few counts. This rearrangement joins TRBV4-1 to TRBJ1-2, with D possibly matching TRBD1 (6 bases). CDR3 size: 15 residues. V was clipped by 4 bases and J by 5 bases, with 17 bases between them. Germline V CDR1 and CDR2: MGHRA, YSYEKL. The CDR3 protein is CASSPSFGGEYGYTF. The CDR3 DNA follows: TGCGCCAGCAGCCCCAGTTTCGGGGGCGAATATGGCTACACCTTC.